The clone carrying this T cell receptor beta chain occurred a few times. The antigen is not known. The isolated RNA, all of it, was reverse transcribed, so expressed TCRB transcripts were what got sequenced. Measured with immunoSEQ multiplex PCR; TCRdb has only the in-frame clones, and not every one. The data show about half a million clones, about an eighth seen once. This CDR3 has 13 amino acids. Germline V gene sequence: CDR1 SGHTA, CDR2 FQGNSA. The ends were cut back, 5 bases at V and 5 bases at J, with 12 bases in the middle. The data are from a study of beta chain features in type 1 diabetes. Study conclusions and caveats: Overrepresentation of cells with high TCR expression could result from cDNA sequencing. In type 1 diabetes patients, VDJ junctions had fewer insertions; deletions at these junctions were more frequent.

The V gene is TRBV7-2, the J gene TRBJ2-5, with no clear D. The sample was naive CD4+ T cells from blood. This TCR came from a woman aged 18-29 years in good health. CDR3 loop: CASSPRHLETQYF. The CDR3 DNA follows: TGTGCCAGCAGCCCTAGACATCTGGAGACCCAGTACTTC.